This T cell receptor (beta chain) was recorded in a study of T cell repertoires in cytomegalovirus infection. About the study: CMV infection together with matching HLA type was indicated by public TCR beta signatures.

A few counts support this clonotype. The CDR3 contains 15 residues. The germline V and J ends were trimmed by 3 bases and 3 bases, with 13 bases remaining between them. MiXCR, run by TCRdb on the reads, gives a single entry per CDR3 protein. The sample records fewer than 700,000 distinct CDR3 sequences, 24% being singletons. This sequence was found in a human donor in good health (CMV status not recorded). Some clones in this sample may be carry-over from other donors' samples. The sample taken for sequencing was CD8+ T cells from PBMCs. The genes are TRBV12-3 or TRBV12-4 and TRBJ2-3; D may be TRBD2 (5 bases). DNA of the CDR3: TGTGCCAGCAGTTTCGGCTACTCGGGGACAGATACGCAGTATTTT. Amino acid sequence: CASSFGYSGTDTQYF.